The rows below give T cell receptor beta chains drawn from one sample of a study of response to subunit inactivated influenza vaccine. MiXCR, applied by TCRdb to the RT-PCR reads, yields one record per CDR3 protein. The sample yields 500,000 to 600,000 distinct CDR3 sequences, about 7.6% seen once. The sample here was PBMCs from blood, taken approximately 25 months after vaccination. The source is a man aged 50-75 years who received an inactivated influenza vaccine. Each CDR3 is given with its conserved first and last residue. The D gene is left open where the match is weak. The size field is filled for only some rows; it gives once, few, many or a size class.

v_gene	j_gene	d_gene	abundance	CDR3nt	CDR3aa
TRBV29-1	TRBJ2-7	NA	NA	TGCAGCGTTGAAGCCCCAGACAGCTACGAGCAGTACTTC	CSVEAPDSYEQYF
TRBV20-1	TRBJ1-2	NA	few	TGCAGTGCTATACACCTGTCTGGCTACACCTTC	CSAIHLSGYTF
TRBV6-2/TRBV6-3	TRBJ2-1	NA	NA	TGTGCCAGCAGTTACTCGTTTGAGGTCCCCTCCTACAATGAGCAGTTCTTC	CASSYSFEVPSYNEQFF
TRBV29-1	TRBJ2-5	TRBD1	many	TGCAGCGTCCCTTTGACAGGGCCCGAGACCCAGTACTTC	CSVPLTGPETQYF
TRBV28	TRBJ1-1	NA	few	TGTGCCAGCAGCTACTCCAAGAGTGAAGCTTTCTTT	CASSYSKSEAFF
TRBV3-1	TRBJ2-3	NA	few	TGTGCCAGCAGCCAAGCGGCCACAGATACGCAGTATTTT	CASSQAATDTQYF
TRBV5-1	TRBJ2-3	TRBD2	NA	TGCGCCAGCAGCTTGGAACGGGGGGGCTGGGCAGATACGCAGTATTTT	CASSLERGGWADTQYF
TRBV20-1	TRBJ1-1	NA	NA	TGCAGTGCGAGTAAGGTGAACACTGAAGCTTTCTTT	CSASKVNTEAFF
TRBV27	TRBJ1-4	NA	many	TGTGCCAGCAGTTTAGGTTTCGGGTACGATAATGAAAAACTGTTTTTT	CASSLGFGYDNEKLFF
TRBV10-3	TRBJ2-2	TRBD1	NA	TGTGCCATCAGTGGCCAGGGGGTAAACACCGGGGAGCTGTTTTTT	CAISGQGVNTGELFF
TRBV3-1	TRBJ2-1	NA	few	TGTGCCAGCAGCCAAGTTCCCAGGGGAGTTAATGGTGAGCAGTTCTTC	CASSQVPRGVNGEQFF
TRBV7-2	TRBJ2-3	TRBD2	NA	TGTGCCAGCAGCTTAGCTGCTAGCGGGAGGGGAACAGATACGCAGTATTTT	CASSLAASGRGTDTQYF
TRBV3-1	TRBJ2-3	TRBD2	few	TGTGCCAGCAGCCCATGGACTAGCGATACCCGCCCAGATACGCAGTATTTT	CASSPWTSDTRPDTQYF